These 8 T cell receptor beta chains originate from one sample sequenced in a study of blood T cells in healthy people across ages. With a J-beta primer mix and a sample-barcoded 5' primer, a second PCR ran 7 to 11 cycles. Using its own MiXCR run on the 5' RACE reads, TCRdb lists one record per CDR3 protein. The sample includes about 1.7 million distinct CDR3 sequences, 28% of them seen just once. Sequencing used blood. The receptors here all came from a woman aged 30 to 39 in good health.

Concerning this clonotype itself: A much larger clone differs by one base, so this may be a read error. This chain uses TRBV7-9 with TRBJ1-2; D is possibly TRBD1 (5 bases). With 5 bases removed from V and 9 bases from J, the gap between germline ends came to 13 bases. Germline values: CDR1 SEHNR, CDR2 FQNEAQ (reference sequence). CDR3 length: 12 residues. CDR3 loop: CASSAGTDSYTF. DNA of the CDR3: TGTGCCAGCAGCGCTGGGACGGATAGCTACACCTTC.

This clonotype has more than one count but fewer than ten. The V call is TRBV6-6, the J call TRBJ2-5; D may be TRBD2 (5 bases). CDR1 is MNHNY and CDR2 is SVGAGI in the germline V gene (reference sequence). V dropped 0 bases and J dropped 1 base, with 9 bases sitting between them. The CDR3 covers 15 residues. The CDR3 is CASSYSSSGQETQYF. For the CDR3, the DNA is TGTGCCAGCAGTTACTCCTCGAGCGGCCAAGAGACCCAGTACTTC.

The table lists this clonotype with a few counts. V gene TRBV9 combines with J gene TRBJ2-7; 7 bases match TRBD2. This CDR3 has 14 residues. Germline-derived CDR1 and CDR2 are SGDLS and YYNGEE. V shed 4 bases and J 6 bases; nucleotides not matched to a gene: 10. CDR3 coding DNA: TGTGCCAGCAGCCCCCGACTAGCAACTCGCGAGCAGTACTTC. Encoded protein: CASSPRLATREQYF.

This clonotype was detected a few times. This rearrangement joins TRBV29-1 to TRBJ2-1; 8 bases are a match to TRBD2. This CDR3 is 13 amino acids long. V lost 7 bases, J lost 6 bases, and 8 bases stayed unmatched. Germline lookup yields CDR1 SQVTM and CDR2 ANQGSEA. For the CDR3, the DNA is TGCAGCGCCCCCGGCGGGAGGCGCAATGAGCAGTTCTTC. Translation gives CSAPGGRRNEQFF.

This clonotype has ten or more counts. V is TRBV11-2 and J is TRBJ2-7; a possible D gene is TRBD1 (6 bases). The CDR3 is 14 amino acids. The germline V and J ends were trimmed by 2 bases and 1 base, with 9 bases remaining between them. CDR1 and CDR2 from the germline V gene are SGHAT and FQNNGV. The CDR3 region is CASSLYTGSYEQYF. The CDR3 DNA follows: TGTGCCAGCAGCTTATATACAGGGTCCTACGAGCAGTACTTC.

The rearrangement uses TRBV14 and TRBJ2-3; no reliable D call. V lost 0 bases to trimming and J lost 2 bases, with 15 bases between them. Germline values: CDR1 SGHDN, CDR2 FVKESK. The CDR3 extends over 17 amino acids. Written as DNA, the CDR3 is TGTGCCAGCAGCCAAGAACAAGGGCTACAACTCACAGATACGCAGTATTTT. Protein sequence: CASSQEQGLQLTDTQYF.

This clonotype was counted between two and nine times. This chain's CDR3 is CAITSDTDQPQHF. CDR3 bases: TGTGCCATCACTAGTGACACGGATCAGCCCCAGCATTTT. The V call is TRBV10-3, the J call TRBJ1-5; D gene uncertain. CDR3 size: 13 residues. CDR1 and CDR2 from the germline V gene are ENHRY and SYGVKD. V gave up 7 bases and J gave up 5 bases, with 12 bases separating them.

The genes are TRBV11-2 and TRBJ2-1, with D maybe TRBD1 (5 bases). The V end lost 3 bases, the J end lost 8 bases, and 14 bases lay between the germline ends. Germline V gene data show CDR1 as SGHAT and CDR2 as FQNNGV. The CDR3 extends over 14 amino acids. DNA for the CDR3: TGTGCCAGCAGCTTCAGGGCTCTGATCGATGAGCAGTTCTTC. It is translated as CASSFRALIDEQFF. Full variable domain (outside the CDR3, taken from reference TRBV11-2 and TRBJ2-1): EAGVAQSPRYKIIEKRQSVAFWCNPISGHATLYWYQQILGQGPKLLIQFQNNGVVDDSQLPKDRFSAERLKGVDSTLKIQPAKLEDSAVYLCASSFRALIDEQFFGPGTRLTVL.